Listed here are 23 T cell receptor beta chains from one sample, sequenced in a study of cytomegalovirus exposure and HLA in healthy donors. Both 60 Vbeta primers and 13 Jbeta primers went into the PCR. Sequencing used immunoSEQ multiplex PCR; TCRdb keeps in-frame clones, though not all of them. The repertoire holds about 160,000 clones, with approximately 80% as singletons. The specimen was PBMCs. These receptor sequences come from a woman between 45 and 65 years old in good health and CMV-seronegative.

The chain couples TRBV5-6 to TRBJ2-7, with 10 bases matching TRBD2. J lost 5 bases, V lost 1 base, and 9 bases had no gene match. This CDR3 has 16 residues. Germline V gene data show CDR1 as SGHDT and CDR2 as YYEEEE. DNA of the CDR3: TGTGCCAGCAGCTTGCCCGGGACTAGCGCGATCGACGAGCAGTACTTC. Its translation is CASSLPGTSAIDEQYF.

V gene TRBV11-3 combines with J gene TRBJ2-1, with TRBD2 identical over 11 bases. Germline assignment: CDR1 SGHNT and CDR2 YENEEA. The CDR3 covers 15 residues. The V gene end was trimmed by 3 bases and the J gene end by 6 bases; junction bases not matched to a gene: 4. CDR3 in DNA: TGTGCCAGCAGCTTCAGACTAGCGGGGATCAATGAGCAGTTCTTC. This sequence encodes CASSFRLAGINEQFF.

The chain carries TRBV4-1 and TRBJ2-1; 11 positions match TRBD2. Trimming took 4 bases from V and 3 from J; bases not matched to a gene: 2. The CDR3 spans 15 residues. The V gene's germline CDR1 is MGHRA and CDR2 YSYEKL. The CDR3, as DNA: TGCGCCAGCAGCCGAACTAGCGGGAGCTACAATGAGCAGTTCTTC. It encodes CASSRTSGSYNEQFF.

The chain links TRBV6-5 to TRBJ1-2; D may be TRBD1 (5 bases). CDR1 and CDR2 from the germline V gene are MNHEY and SVGAGI. The V and J ends lost 5 bases and 8 bases respectively, with 15 bases between them. The CDR3 is made up of 13 amino acids. The CDR3 reads CASSPDVRGGYTF. In nucleotides, the CDR3 is TGTGCCAGCAGTCCCGATGTCCGGGGGGGCTACACCTTC.

V and J are TRBV28 and TRBJ1-6; D may be TRBD1 (5 bases). Trimming took 2 bases from V and 7 from J, leaving 18 bases between them. The CDR3 is made up of 17 amino acids. Germline lookup yields CDR1 MDHEN and CDR2 SYDVKM. This CDR3 reads CASSLGSGGGLNSPLHF. The CDR3 bases are TGTGCCAGCAGTTTAGGATCAGGCGGGGGGTTGAATTCACCCCTCCACTTT.

The genes are TRBV19 and TRBJ1-3; TRBD1 matches 8 bases. The CDR3 contains 15 residues. V gave up 5 bases and J gave up 2 bases; unmatched junction bases: 5. In germline, CDR1 is LNHDA, CDR2 SQIVND (reference sequence). The CDR3 DNA reads as TGTGCCAGTAGTGTCGGACAGGGTACTGGAAACACCATATATTTT. As protein: CASSVGQGTGNTIYF.

The chain uses TRBV7-9 and TRBJ1-2; perhaps TRBD1 as D (5 bases). In germline, CDR1 is SEHNR, CDR2 FQNEAQ (reference sequence). V lost 5 bases, J lost 7 bases, and 17 bases lay in between. This CDR3 contains 14 residues. CDR3 in DNA: TGTGCCAGCAGCCCTGTGGGCGCCCAGGGTGGCTACACCTTC. Translating it yields CASSPVGAQGGYTF.

The chain couples TRBV11-1 to TRBJ1-6, with TRBD1 matching over 11 bases. Trimming removed 5 bases from V and 8 bases from J; junction bases left unmatched: 8. The germline V gene encodes CDR1 SGHAT and CDR2 FQDESV (reference sequence). The CDR3 totals 16 residues. The CDR3 nucleotides are TGTGCCAGCAGCGATGGACAGGGGGCGCTCCATTCACCCCTCCACTTT. Its translation: CASSDGQGALHSPLHF.

The V call is TRBV9, the J call TRBJ2-7; a possible D gene is TRBD2 (6 bases). Germline CDR1 is SGDLS and CDR2 is YYNGEE. Between the trimmed V and J ends, which lost 0 bases and 5 bases, there was a span of 6 bases. The CDR3 is made up of 12 amino acids. The DNA for the CDR3 is TGTGCCAGCAGCGTAGCGGGGGACGAGCAGTACTTC. Translated, it gives CASSVAGDEQYF.

The chain is built from TRBV7-2 and TRBJ2-7, with 9 bases identical to TRBD1. The J segment lost 12 bases and the V segment lost 4 bases, leaving 16 bases of the junction unmatched. CDR1 and CDR2 (germline): SGHTA, FQGNSA. This CDR3 has 15 residues. CDR3 bases: TGTGCCAGCAGCTCCCGGCCGGGACAGGGCTCCCGCCCGTACTTC. It is translated as CASSSRPGQGSRPYF.

The chain has TRBV5-1 and TRBJ1-5, with D uncertain. The CDR3 covers 14 residues. The germline V gene encodes CDR1 SGHRS and CDR2 YFSETQ. V lost 0 bases and J lost 5, with 9 bases in between. The CDR3, as DNA: TGCGCCAGCAGCTTGGGAGGGTTGGATCAGCCCCAGCATTTT. Protein product: CASSLGGLDQPQHF.

This chain uses TRBV6-1 with TRBJ1-1; D may be TRBD1 (6 bases). The V end lost 8 bases, the J end lost 8 bases, and 18 bases lay between the germline ends. This CDR3 comprises 13 residues. From germline, CDR1 is MNHNS and CDR2 SASEGT. Here the CDR3 DNA reads TGTGCCAGCTTAAACAGGGAGAGTCGCGAAGCTTTCTTT. Protein product: CASLNRESREAFF.

The chain recombines TRBV2 with TRBJ2-7; the match to TRBD1 covers 9 bases. The CDR3 consists of 13 residues. Germline V gene sequence: CDR1 SNHLY, CDR2 FYNNEI. The V and J ends lost 7 bases and 3 bases, in that order; junction bases with no gene match: 4. The CDR3 reads CASIRDRDYEQYF. In DNA form, the CDR3 reads TGTGCCAGCATCCGGGACAGGGACTACGAGCAGTACTTC.

This clone has just one count. The chain combines TRBV6-1 with TRBJ2-7, with D possibly being TRBD1 (6 bases). Germline CDR1 is MNHNS and CDR2 is SASEGT. The CDR3 contains 17 residues. Deletions cut 1 base from V and 6 bases from J, with 22 bases between. CDR3 loop: CASSEGHPRGGVAEQYF. CDR3 sequence (DNA): TGTGCCAGCAGTGAAGGTCACCCCAGAGGGGGAGTCGCCGAGCAGTACTTC.

The rearrangement joins TRBV18 to TRBJ1-3; D is unclear. Between the trimmed V and J ends, which lost 0 bases and 4 bases, there was a span of 7 bases. This CDR3 is built from 14 residues. Germline V gives CDR1 KGHSH, CDR2 LQKENI. CDR3 DNA sequence: TGTGCCAGCTCACCACCCCCATTCGGAAACACCATATATTTT. Protein: CASSPPPFGNTIYF.

This clone was recorded only once. The chain employs TRBV19 and TRBJ2-2, with D perhaps TRBD1 (5 bases). CDR3 size: 20 residues. The ends were cut back, 4 bases at V and 1 base at J, with 25 bases in the middle. Germline loops: CDR1 LNHDA, CDR2 SQIVND (reference sequence). The CDR3 nucleotides read TGTGCCAGTAGTACTATCTTAGAAGGGGTCGAAAAGGAGAACACCGGGGAGCTGTTTTTT. Encoded protein: CASSTILEGVEKENTGELFF.

This chain connects TRBV9 to TRBJ2-1; 7 bases line up with TRBD1. The germline gives CDR1 SGDLS, CDR2 YYNGEE. The CDR3 runs 14 residues. J lost 2 bases, V lost 3 bases, and 2 bases had no gene match. This CDR3 is CASSGDRAYNEQFF. The CDR3 DNA sequence: TGTGCCAGCAGCGGCGACAGGGCCTACAATGAGCAGTTCTTC.

This clone has just a few counts. This chain uses TRBV27 with TRBJ2-1, with unresolved D. CDR3 length: 15 residues. CDR1 MNHEY and CDR2 SMNVEV come from the germline V gene (reference sequence). Trimming stripped 0 bases from V and 6 bases from J, with 12 bases between. CDR3 residues: CASSLSADISNEQFF. The CDR3 coding sequence is TGTGCCAGCAGTTTATCGGCAGACATCTCCAATGAGCAGTTCTTC.

The CDR3 is CARSGGSSYNEQFF. The CDR3 region has the DNA TGTGCCAGGTCGGGGGGCAGCTCCTACAATGAGCAGTTCTTC. V is TRBV2 and J is TRBJ2-1; weak D call: TRBD2 (7 bases). V lost 9 bases and J lost 0, with 12 bases in between. The CDR3 is 14 residues long. Germline V lookup: CDR1 SNHLY, CDR2 FYNNEI.

V and J are TRBV15 and TRBJ2-1; tentative D call: TRBD2 (6 bases). Per germline, CDR1 LNHNV and CDR2 YYDKDF (reference sequence). Trimming removed 4 bases from V and 3 bases from J, with 10 bases in between. This CDR3 has 14 amino acids. Written as DNA, the CDR3 is TGTGCCACCAGCACCGGGACTGACTACAATGAGCAGTTCTTC. It translates to CATSTGTDYNEQFF.

This chain joins TRBV7-2 and TRBJ1-5; D perhaps matches TRBD1 (5 bases). V was shortened by 3 bases and J by 3 bases, with 12 bases between the two germline ends. This CDR3 contains 15 residues. The germline gives CDR1 SGHTA, CDR2 FQGNSA. Here the CDR3 DNA reads TGTGCCAGCAGCTTGGACATTGGCTACAATCAGCCCCAGCATTTT. It translates to CASSLDIGYNQPQHF.

The chain couples TRBV15 to TRBJ2-7; 9 bases fit TRBD2. This CDR3 spans 15 amino acids. Per the germline V gene, CDR1 is LNHNV and CDR2 is YYDKDF (reference sequence). With 1 base clipped from V and 4 bases from J, the junction kept 5 bases outside the gene matches. CDR3 protein: CATSRGSGGPYEQYF. The CDR3, as DNA: TGTGCCACCAGCAGAGGGAGCGGGGGGCCTTACGAGCAGTACTTC.

The V call is TRBV28, the J call TRBJ2-5; weak D call: TRBD1 (6 bases). TRBJ2-7 explains the end of the DNA better; the J call may be wrong. Germline CDR1 reads MDHEN; CDR2 reads SYDVKM. The CDR3 consists of 13 residues. CDR3 coding DNA: TGTGCCACACTAAACAGGGAGTCCTACGAGCAGTACTTC. This translates into CATLNRESYEQYF.